Listed below are T cell receptor beta chains from one sample, sequenced in a study of cytomegalovirus exposure and HLA in healthy donors. Libraries were prepared by immunoSEQ multiplex PCR; TCRdb keeps only in-frame clonotypes and omits some of them. The repertoire shows 150,000 or so clones; the top ten hold under 2%. Sequencing used PBMCs. All receptors derive from a woman aged 50 to 60 in good health and CMV-seronegative. Each CDR3 is given with its conserved first and last residue. D genes are given only for firm matches.

d_gene,v_gene,j_gene,CDR3nt,CDR3aa
NA,TRBV4-1,TRBJ1-1,TGCGCCAGCAGCCGAAACCCCTTCACGCCTCAGTCCATGAACACTGAAGCTTTCTTT,CASSRNPFTPQSMNTEAFF
NA,TRBV5-6,TRBJ1-2,TGTGCCAGCACGTCTACAGACGGTAACTATGGCTACACCTTC,CASTSTDGNYGYTF
NA,TRBV28,TRBJ2-5,TGTGCCAGCAGTTTTAGCGGCCAAGAGACCCAGTACTTC,CASSFSGQETQYF
NA,TRBV28,TRBJ1-2,TGTGCCAGCCCCCTAGGGGTCCGCCCTAAAAGGGGCTACACCTTC,CASPLGVRPKRGYTF
TRBD2,TRBV4-2,TRBJ2-4,TGTGCCAGCAGCCAAGATACCGAGGGAGGGCCGAACATTCAGTACTTC,CASSQDTEGGPNIQYF
NA,TRBV11-2,TRBJ1-1,TGTGCCAGCAGTCCAGTGGGAGGGATGAACACTGAAGCTTTCTTT,CASSPVGGMNTEAFF
NA,TRBV11-2,TRBJ1-1,TGTGCCAGCAGCCTCGCCCCAGGCACTGAAGCTTTCTTT,CASSLAPGTEAFF
TRBD2,TRBV13,TRBJ2-1,TGTGCCAGCAGCTTACCATTACTAGCGGGAGGAGTCGATGAGCAGTTCTTC,CASSLPLLAGGVDEQFF
NA,TRBV6-1,TRBJ2-3,TGTGCCAGCACGCAACAGTGGTCCACAGATACGCAGTATTTT,CASTQQWSTDTQYF
TRBD2,TRBV13,TRBJ2-7,TGTGCCAGCAGCTTAGGGCGGACTAGTTTGGGCGAGCAGTACTTC,CASSLGRTSLGEQYF
TRBD1,TRBV19,TRBJ2-3,TGTGCCAGTAGTAATGCGGGACAGGGGGCAGATACGCAGTATTTT,CASSNAGQGADTQYF
TRBD1,TRBV19,TRBJ2-2,TGTGCCAGTAGTAAGACAGGGGTAGTAAAAACCGGGGAGCTGTTTTTT,CASSKTGVVKTGELFF
TRBD1,TRBV19,TRBJ1-1,TGTGCCAGTAGCCTACAGGGGGCTTGGGAAAACACTGAAGCTTTCTTT,CASSLQGAWENTEAFF
NA,TRBV7-2,TRBJ1-5,TGTGCCAGCAGCCAATCATTTCAGCCCCAGCATTTT,CASSQSFQPQHF
TRBD2,TRBV13,TRBJ2-3,TGTGCCAGCAGCTTAGGCCTAGCGGGGGGGACCTTTAGCACAGATACGCAGTATTTT,CASSLGLAGGTFSTDTQYF
TRBD2,TRBV18,TRBJ2-2,TGTGCCAGCTCACCTTGGACGGGACTAGCGAACACCGGGGAGCTGTTTTTT,CASSPWTGLANTGELFF
NA,TRBV30,TRBJ2-2,TGTGCCTGGAGTGGATCACAAAACACCGGGGAGCTGTTTTTT,CAWSGSQNTGELFF